The 18 T cell receptor beta chains in this list originate from one sample, sequenced in a study of blood T cell repertoires in COVID-19. Assay used: immunoSEQ multiplex PCR; TCRdb lists only in-frame clones, some missing. The sample consists of approximately 360,000 clones, about 89% of them appearing once. Sequenced material: peripheral blood. The receptors were gathered from a man aged 35-49 years with acute or convalescent COVID-19.

The chain combines TRBV9 with TRBJ1-2; D not resolved. This CDR3 region has 12 residues. V was cut by 5 bases and J by 7 bases, with 12 bases left in between. CDR1 is SGDLS, CDR2 YYNGEE, per germline. The CDR3, as DNA: TGTGCCAGCAGAGGGAGGCCGCCTGGCTACACCTTC. Translating gives CASRGRPPGYTF.

The chain employs TRBV7-9 and TRBJ2-7, with TRBD1 identical over 10 bases. The CDR3 is made up of 16 amino acids. Germline CDR1 and CDR2: SEHNR and FQNEAQ (reference sequence). V lost 2 bases to trimming and J lost 2 bases; unmatched junction nucleotides: 6. The CDR3 reads CASSLSVGQGTYEQYF. For the CDR3, the DNA is TGTGCCAGCAGCTTAAGTGTGGGACAGGGGACCTACGAGCAGTACTTC.

The chain links TRBV21-1 to TRBJ2-4; the table's D call, TRBD1, has no DNA check behind it. TRBV21-1 constitutes a pseudogene. The CDR3 sequence is 16 residues long. CDR3 nucleotide sequence: TGTGCCAGCAGCAAAGGGGACAGAGTAGCCAAAAACATTCAGTACTTC. This codes for CASSKGDRVAKNIQYF.

The V and J genes are TRBV6-5 and TRBJ1-1; tentatively, D is TRBD1 (5 bases). The CDR3 spans 15 residues. CDR1 and CDR2 from the germline V gene are MNHEY and SVGAGI. V dropped 0 bases and J dropped 4 bases, with 12 bases sitting between them. The CDR3, as DNA: TGTGCCAGCAGTTACTCGGGGGGAGCGAGCACTGAAGCTTTCTTT. It is translated as CASSYSGGASTEAFF.

This chain uses TRBV19 with TRBJ2-2; 9 bases map to TRBD2. Germline trimming cut 3 bases from V and 3 bases from J; bases unmatched to any gene: 11. This CDR3 has 18 residues. Germline CDR1 reads LNHDA; CDR2 reads SQIVND (reference sequence). In DNA form, the CDR3 reads TGTGCCAGTAGTATTCGGAACCGGAGCGGGAGGCACACCGGGGAGCTGTTTTTT. This sequence encodes CASSIRNRSGRHTGELFF. The full variable domain, with the rest looked up from reference TRBV19 and TRBJ2-2, is DGGITQSPKYLFRKEGQNVTLSCEQNLNHDAMYWYRQDPGQGLRLIYYSQIVNDFQKGDIAEGYSVSREKKESFPLTVTSAQKNPTAFYLCASSIRNRSGRHTGELFFGEGSRLTVL.

There are a few counts of this clone. This rearrangement joins TRBV2 to TRBJ1-2; D perhaps matches TRBD1 (5 bases). Trimming stripped 2 bases from V and 1 base from J, with 11 bases between. Germline V gene sequence: CDR1 SNHLY, CDR2 FYNNEI. CDR3 length: 15 amino acids. The DNA of the CDR3 is TGTGCCAGCAGTGAAAGCCCGGGGGTTAACTATGGCTACACCTTC. Protein product: CASSESPGVNYGYTF.

J is TRBJ1-2 and V is TRBV28, with 8 bases fitting TRBD1. With 8 bases clipped from V and 4 bases from J, the junction kept 15 bases outside the gene matches. In germline, CDR1 is MDHEN, CDR2 SYDVKM. CDR3 length: 16 amino acids. The CDR3 DNA reads TGTGCCAGCTATTGGGGGGATCAGACAGGGGTCTATGGCTACACCTTC. The encoded protein is CASYWGDQTGVYGYTF.

The chain links TRBV4-1 to TRBJ1-2, with unresolved D. The CDR3 has 15 amino acids. With 1 base removed from V and 5 bases from J, the gap between germline ends came to 14 bases. In germline, CDR1 is MGHRA, CDR2 YSYEKL. This chain's CDR3 is CASSQGRNVGYGYTF. The CDR3 DNA sequence: TGCGCCAGCAGCCAAGGGAGAAATGTAGGATATGGCTACACCTTC.

This rearrangement joins TRBV7-9 to TRBJ2-1, with 13 bases that match TRBD2. Trimming took 5 bases from V and 9 from J; bases not matched to a gene: 7. This CDR3 is built from 15 residues. Germline V lookup: CDR1 SEHNR, CDR2 FQNEAQ (reference sequence). The CDR3 region is CASSPTSGGGGEQFF. DNA of the CDR3: TGTGCCAGCAGCCCTACTAGCGGGGGGGGCGGTGAGCAGTTCTTC.

V gene TRBV20-1 combines with J gene TRBJ2-3; 8 bases map to TRBD2. Germline assignment: CDR1 DFQATT and CDR2 SNEGSKA (reference sequence). The ends lost 3 bases at V and 1 base at J; junction bases unmatched: 3. This CDR3 has 14 amino acids. CDR3 in amino acids: CSASAGGRTDTQYF. The CDR3 nucleotides read TGCAGTGCTAGTGCGGGGGGCCGCACAGATACGCAGTATTTT.

This clone was counted between two and nine times. The chain links TRBV6-5 to TRBJ2-7; perhaps TRBD1 as D (8 bases). The CDR3 spans 15 residues. Trimming pared 0 bases from V and 5 bases from J, leaving 14 bases between. CDR1 and CDR2 from the germline V gene are MNHEY and SVGAGI. CDR3 bases: TGTGCCAGCAGTTACTCGACAGGGGAGGGTCACGAGCAGTACTTC. Its protein product is CASSYSTGEGHEQYF.

This clone was observed many times. J is TRBJ1-3 and V is TRBV20-1; a weak D match, TRBD1 (6 bases). CDR3 size: 13 residues. CDR1 is DFQATT and CDR2 is SNEGSKA in the germline V gene (reference sequence). V was pared by 3 bases and J by 2 bases, with 8 bases between. The CDR3 sequence is CSASGDTGNTIYF. The DNA of the CDR3 is TGCAGTGCTAGTGGGGACACTGGAAACACCATATATTTT.

This sequence joins TRBV5-8 and TRBJ1-2, with D unresolved. Looked up from germline, CDR1 is SGHTS and CDR2 is YDEGEE. The CDR3 runs to 14 residues. V lost 3 bases and J 7 bases, leaving 16 bases between the germline ends. The CDR3 sequence: CASSYSGSRVGYTF. In DNA, the CDR3 is TGTGCCAGCAGCTATTCCGGGTCGAGGGTTGGCTACACCTTC.

The chain is built from TRBV3-1 (or the pseudogene TRBV3-2) and TRBJ1-1; 12 nucleotides match TRBD1. V dropped 8 bases and J dropped 4; count of bases not matched to a gene: 11. The length of the CDR3 is 16 residues. CDR1 LGHDT and CDR2 YNNKEL come from the germline V gene (reference sequence). The CDR3 loop reads CASVGDRGLGSTEAFF. The CDR3 bases are TGTGCCAGCGTTGGGGACAGGGGGCTGGGGAGCACTGAAGCTTTCTTT.

This chain connects TRBV3-1 (or the pseudogene TRBV3-2) to TRBJ1-2; tentative D call: TRBD1 (6 bases). The CDR3 totals 19 residues. The germline V gene has CDR1 LGHDT and CDR2 YNNKEL (reference sequence). Trimming shortened V by 5 bases and J by 0 bases, and 25 bases separated the two germline ends. CDR3 loop: CASSFVSFRGLQPNYGYTF. The DNA for the CDR3 is TGTGCCAGCAGCTTCGTGTCGTTCAGGGGATTACAACCTAACTATGGCTACACCTTC.

The chain has TRBV11-2 and TRBJ1-6; 7 bases match TRBD1. This CDR3 has 15 amino acids. The trim removed 1 base at V and 10 bases at J, leaving 7 bases unmatched. Germline lookup yields CDR1 SGHAT and CDR2 FQNNGV. CDR3 nucleotides: TGTGCCAGCAGCTTAGCCGTAACAGGGGCATCACCCCTCCACTTT. The encoded protein is CASSLAVTGASPLHF. Full variable domain (rest looked up from reference TRBV11-2 and TRBJ1-6): EAGVAQSPRYKIIEKRQSVAFWCNPISGHATLYWYQQILGQGPKLLIQFQNNGVVDDSQLPKDRFSAERLKGVDSTLKIQPAKLEDSAVYLCASSLAVTGASPLHFGNGTRLTVT.

The chain employs TRBV12-3 or TRBV12-4 and TRBJ2-7; D gene unclear. This CDR3 contains 12 residues. The V end lost 5 bases, the J end lost 3 bases, and 8 bases lay between the germline ends. The CDR3 loop is CASSPDIYEQYF. In DNA form, the CDR3 reads TGTGCCAGCAGTCCCGACATCTACGAGCAGTACTTC.

This chain links TRBV4-3 with TRBJ2-2; 12 bases agree with TRBD2. The germline V gene encodes CDR1 LGHNA and CDR2 YSLEER. CDR3 length equals 17 residues. The V segment lost 2 bases and the J segment 2 bases; nucleotides outside the gene matches: 3. The CDR3 sequence is CASSQTSGGPNTGELFF. In DNA, the CDR3 is TGCGCCAGCAGCCAAACTAGCGGGGGGCCAAACACCGGGGAGCTGTTTTTT.